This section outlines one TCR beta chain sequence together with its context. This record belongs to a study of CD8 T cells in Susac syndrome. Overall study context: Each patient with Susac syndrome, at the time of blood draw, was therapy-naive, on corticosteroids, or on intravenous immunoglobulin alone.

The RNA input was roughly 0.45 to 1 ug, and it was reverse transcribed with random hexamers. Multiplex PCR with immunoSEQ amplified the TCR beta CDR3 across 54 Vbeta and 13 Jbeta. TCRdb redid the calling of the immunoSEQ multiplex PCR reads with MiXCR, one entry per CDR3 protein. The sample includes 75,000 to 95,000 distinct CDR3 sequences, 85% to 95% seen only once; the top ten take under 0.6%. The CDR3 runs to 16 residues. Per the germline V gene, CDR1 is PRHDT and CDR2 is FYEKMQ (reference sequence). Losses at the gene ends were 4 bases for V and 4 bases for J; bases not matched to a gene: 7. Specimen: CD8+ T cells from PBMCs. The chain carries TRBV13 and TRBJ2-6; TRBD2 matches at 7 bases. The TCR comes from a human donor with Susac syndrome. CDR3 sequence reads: CASSSVGGSGANVLTF. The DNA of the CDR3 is TGTGCCAGCAGCTCGGTGGGGGGGTCGGGGGCCAACGTCCTGACTTTC.